The clone carrying this T cell receptor (beta chain) was found a few times. Its antigen is still unknown. The CDR3 loop spans 13 amino acids. The V end was cut by 6 bases, the J end by 4 bases, with 10 bases between. In germline, CDR1 is SNHLY, CDR2 FYNNEI. This sample is part of a study of vaccination effects on CD4 cells after COVID-19. Study-wide context: Participants were vaccinated with two doses of either the BNT162b2 or mRNA-1273 vaccine.

Generated by immunoSEQ multiplex PCR, the TCRdb table keeps only in-frame clones and is missing some. The table shows 24,000 or so clones, with 69% occurring only once. CD4+ T cells specific for antigen were expanded with viral peptide pools by the ViraFEST assay before sequencing. CD4+ T cell isolation took place after about 11 days of culture. Sometime from March through December 2020, the person acquired a SARS-CoV-2 infection that PCR confirmed. Every well got a few million PBMC, which were grown with about 9.6 IU/ml IL-2 and around 10 ug/ml peptides. Study-level points and caveats: At late timepoints after vaccination, vaccine- and infection-induced clones shrank markedly.

This chain connects TRBV2 to TRBJ2-1, with D uncertain. This TCR was recovered from a human donor who had a prior SARS-CoV-2 infection. The specimen comprised CD4+ T cells from PBMCs cultured with SARS-CoV-2 spike peptides, sampled before COVID-19 vaccination. DNA for the CDR3: TGTGCCAGCAGCACCGACGCGTACAATGAGCAGTTCTTC. Its translation: CASSTDAYNEQFF.